The source of this T cell receptor beta chain is a study of T cell clones after liver transplantation. Across the study: TCRbeta sequencing after a pre-transplant mixed lymphocyte reaction identified graft-donor-reactive clones, later tracked in post-transplant blood. Tolerant meant at least one year fully off immunosuppression without liver enzymes above twice normal.

There are 14 residues in the CDR3. V gave up 3 bases and J gave up 6 bases, with 11 bases separating them. Germline V lookup: CDR1 SGHAT, CDR2 FQNNGV. Regarding this clone: Its matching antigen is unknown.

Generated by immunoSEQ multiplex PCR, the TCRdb table keeps only in-frame clones and is missing some. The sample lists tens of thousands of clones, about 80% seen once, with 0.79% in the top ten. General study results and limits: Small, mixed patient groups and varying post-transplant times limit these conclusions. Migration into the graft, not deletion, may explain lost graft donor-reactive T cells.

The V and J genes are TRBV11-2 and TRBJ1-4; maybe TRBD1 (6 bases). This sequence originates from a human patient who received a liver transplant. Among the T cells, some may be from the graft donor. Sequencing was performed on CD4+ T cells from blood, taken 12 months after liver transplant. CDR3 sequence reads: CASSLTGADEKLFF. CDR3 nucleotides: TGTGCCAGCAGCTTGACGGGGGCGGATGAAAAACTGTTTTTT.